This T cell receptor beta chain comes out of a study of T-cell memory formation after mild COVID-19. The wider study: TCR clustering was largely donor specific.

TCRdb called the 5' RACE reads again in MiXCR, with one record for every CDR3 protein. The repertoire holds roughly 49,000 distinct CDR3 sequences, with roughly 27% as singletons. This clonotype was detected a few times. The CDR3 covers 16 residues. The V and J ends lost 6 bases and 6 bases respectively, with 22 bases between them. The sequence was obtained from a man between 18 and 35 years old who had mild COVID-19 (a few samples of this study predate the infection). Cell type and time point are not known. V and J are TRBV12-3 or TRBV12-4 and TRBJ2-3; D is possibly TRBD1 (6 bases). The sample comprised PBMCs or a T cell subset sorted from them (not recorded which). Written as DNA, the CDR3 is TGTGCCAGCAGCCTCGGGGCAGGGGAGTGGGTGGATACGCAGTATTTT. Its translation is CASSLGAGEWVDTQYF.